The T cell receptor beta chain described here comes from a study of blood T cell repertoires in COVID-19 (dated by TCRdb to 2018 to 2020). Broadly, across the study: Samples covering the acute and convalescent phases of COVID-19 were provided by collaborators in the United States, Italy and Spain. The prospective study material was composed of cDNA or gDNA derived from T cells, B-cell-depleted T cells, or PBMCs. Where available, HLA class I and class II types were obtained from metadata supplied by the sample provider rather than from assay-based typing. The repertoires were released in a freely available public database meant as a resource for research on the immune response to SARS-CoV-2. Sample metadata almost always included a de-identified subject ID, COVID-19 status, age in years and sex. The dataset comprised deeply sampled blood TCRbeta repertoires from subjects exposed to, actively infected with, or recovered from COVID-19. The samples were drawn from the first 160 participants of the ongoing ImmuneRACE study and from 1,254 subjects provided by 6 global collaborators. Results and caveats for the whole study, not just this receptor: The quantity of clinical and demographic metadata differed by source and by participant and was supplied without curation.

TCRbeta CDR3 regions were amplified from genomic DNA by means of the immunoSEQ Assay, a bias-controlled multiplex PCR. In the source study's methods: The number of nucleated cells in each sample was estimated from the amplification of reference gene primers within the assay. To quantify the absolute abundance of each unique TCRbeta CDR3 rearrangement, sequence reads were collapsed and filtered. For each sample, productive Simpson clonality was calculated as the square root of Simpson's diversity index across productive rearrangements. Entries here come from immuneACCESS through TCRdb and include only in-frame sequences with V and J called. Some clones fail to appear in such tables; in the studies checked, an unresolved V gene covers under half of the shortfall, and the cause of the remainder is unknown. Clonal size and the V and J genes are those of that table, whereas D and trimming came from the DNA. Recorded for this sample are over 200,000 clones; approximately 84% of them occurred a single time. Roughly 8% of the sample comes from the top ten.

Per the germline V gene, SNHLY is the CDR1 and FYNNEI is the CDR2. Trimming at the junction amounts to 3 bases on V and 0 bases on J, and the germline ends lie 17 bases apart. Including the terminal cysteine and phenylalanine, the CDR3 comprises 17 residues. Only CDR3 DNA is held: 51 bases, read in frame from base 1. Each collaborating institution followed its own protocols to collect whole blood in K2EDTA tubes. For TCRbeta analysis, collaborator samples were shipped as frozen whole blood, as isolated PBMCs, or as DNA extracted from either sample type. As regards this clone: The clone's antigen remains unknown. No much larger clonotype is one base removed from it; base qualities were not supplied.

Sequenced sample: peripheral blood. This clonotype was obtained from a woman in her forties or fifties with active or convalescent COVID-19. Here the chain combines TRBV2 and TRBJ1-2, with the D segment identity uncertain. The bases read TGTGCCAGCAGTGATGGGAGGGCGGCAGTCACTAACTATGGCTACACCTTC. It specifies CASSDGRAAVTNYGYTF.